The present T cell receptor beta chain was sequenced within a study of shared clonotypes between healthy human individuals. The naive CD8 subset, CD45RO-negative cells positively selected for CCR7, excluded terminally differentiated effector memory CD45RA+ cells. Details on this clone: This sample also contains other DNA sequences that code for the same CDR3.

Trimming removed 6 bases from V and 0 bases from J; junction bases left unmatched: 5. The CDR3 runs to 14 residues. Germline V lookup: CDR1 MNHEY, CDR2 SMNVEV (reference sequence). The repertoire was sequenced with immunoSEQ multiplex PCR; TCRdb's copy has only in-frame clones and lacks some. The sample has 2 million or so clones, roughly 95% seen once. The V call is TRBV27, the J call TRBJ2-7, with 7 bases fitting TRBD2. The clonotype comes from a young man in good health. The sequenced material came from naive CD8+ T cells sorted from blood. The chain's CDR3 is CASSYGGGSYEQYF. The CDR3 nucleotides read TGTGCCAGCAGCTACGGCGGGGGCTCCTACGAGCAGTACTTC.